This passage covers 5 T cell receptor beta chains from one sample sequenced in a study of B cell selection in AIRE deficiency. Produced via immunoSEQ multiplex PCR; TCRdb's table is partial and in-frame only. The table includes roughly 26,000 clones, roughly 90% detected once. Regulatory T cells were sorted as CD4+CD25hiCD127low/negative cells. Input material: CD4+CD25+ Tregs sorted from PBMCs. The receptor set was obtained from a human donor in good health.

This clone has a handful of counts. The rearrangement uses TRBV7-8 and TRBJ1-5; D may be TRBD1 (5 bases). Per germline, CDR1 SGHVS and CDR2 FQNEAQ. With 1 base removed from V and 5 bases from J, the gap between germline ends came to 6 bases. The CDR3 is 13 amino acids. CDR3 sequence (DNA): TGTGCCAGCAGCTTAGTGGGGCATCAGCCCCAGCATTTT. Protein: CASSLVGHQPQHF.

The DNA of the CDR3 is TGCGCCAGCAGTGGGATGTGGGGGCGCGTAGGTATCTATGGCTACACCTTC. Its protein is CASSGMWGRVGIYGYTF. The chain couples TRBV10-2 to TRBJ1-2, with D perhaps TRBD1 (6 bases). V lost 4 bases and J 4 bases, leaving 22 bases between the germline ends. The CDR3 covers 17 residues. Per germline, CDR1 WSHSY and CDR2 SAAADI.

In this sample, this clone turned up once. The chain recombines TRBV5-1 with TRBJ2-7, with unresolved D. The CDR3 is 12 amino acids. Germline CDR1 SGHRS, CDR2 YFSETQ. V was trimmed by 4 bases and J by 4 bases, leaving 9 bases between them. The CDR3: CASSDGPYEQYF. The CDR3 DNA follows: TGCGCCAGCAGCGACGGACCTTACGAGCAGTACTTC.

The chain uses TRBV19 and TRBJ1-1; 7 positions match TRBD1. Germline CDR1 reads LNHDA; CDR2 reads SQIVND (reference sequence). V trimming: 2 bases; J trimming: 2 bases; junction bases outside the gene matches: 5. CDR3 length equals 15 residues. The CDR3 DNA follows: TGTGCCAGTAGTATATCCGGGACAGAAAACACTGAAGCTTTCTTT. Its translation: CASSISGTENTEAFF.

J is TRBJ1-1 and V is TRBV7-2; unclear D gene. The CDR3 length is 13 residues. The germline gives CDR1 SGHTA, CDR2 FQGNSA. The ends were cut back, 8 bases at V and 0 bases at J, with 10 bases in the middle. The CDR3 protein is CASVRPMNTEAFF. The CDR3 bases are TGTGCCAGCGTGCGCCCTATGAACACTGAAGCTTTCTTT.